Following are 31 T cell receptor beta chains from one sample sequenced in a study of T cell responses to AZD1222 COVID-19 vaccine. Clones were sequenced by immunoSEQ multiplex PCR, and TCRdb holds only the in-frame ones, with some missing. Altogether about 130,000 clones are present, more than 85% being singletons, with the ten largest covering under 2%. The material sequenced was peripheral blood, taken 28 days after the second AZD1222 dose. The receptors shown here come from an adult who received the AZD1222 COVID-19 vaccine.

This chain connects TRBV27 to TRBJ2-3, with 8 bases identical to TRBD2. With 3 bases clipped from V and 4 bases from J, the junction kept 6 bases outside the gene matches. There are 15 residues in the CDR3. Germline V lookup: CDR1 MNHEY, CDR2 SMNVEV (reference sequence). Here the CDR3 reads CASSFFGGAADTQYF. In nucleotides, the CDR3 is TGTGCCAGCAGTTTTTTCGGGGGGGCCGCAGATACGCAGTATTTT.

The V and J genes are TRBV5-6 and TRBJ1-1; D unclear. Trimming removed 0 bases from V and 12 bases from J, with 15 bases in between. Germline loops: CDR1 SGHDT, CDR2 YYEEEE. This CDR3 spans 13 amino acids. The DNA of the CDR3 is TGTGCCAGCAGCTTGGGACGCTTGGCAGATTCTTTCTTT. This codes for CASSLGRLADSFF. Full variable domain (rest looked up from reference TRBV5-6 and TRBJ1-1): DAGVTQSPTHLIKTRGQQVTLRCSPKSGHDTVSWYQQALGQGPQFIFQYYEEEERQRGNFPDRFSGHQFPNYSSELNVNALLLGDSALYLCASSLGRLADSFFGQGTRLTVV.

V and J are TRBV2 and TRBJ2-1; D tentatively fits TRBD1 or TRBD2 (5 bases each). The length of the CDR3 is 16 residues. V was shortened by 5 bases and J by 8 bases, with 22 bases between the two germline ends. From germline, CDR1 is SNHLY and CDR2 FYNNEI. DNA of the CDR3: TGTGCCAGCAGTCTGGGACCAAGTGGTGGAGGCTATGAGCAGTTCTTC. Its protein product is CASSLGPSGGGYEQFF.

The CDR3 region is CASGVFRGRGEQFF. CDR3 DNA sequence: TGTGCCAGCGGCGTATTCCGGGGACGCGGTGAGCAGTTCTTC. V is TRBV7-9 and J is TRBJ2-1; the D gene could be TRBD1 or TRBD2 (5 bases each). There are 14 residues in the CDR3. From germline, CDR1 is SEHNR and CDR2 FQNEAQ (reference sequence). Trimming cost V 8 bases and J 9 bases, with 20 bases left between them.

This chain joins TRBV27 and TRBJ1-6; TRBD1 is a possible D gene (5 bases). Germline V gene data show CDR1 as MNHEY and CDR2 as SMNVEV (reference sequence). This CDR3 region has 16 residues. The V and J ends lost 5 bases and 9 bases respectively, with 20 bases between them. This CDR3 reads CASSPHGTSVVSPLHF. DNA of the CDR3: TGTGCCAGCAGTCCCCATGGGACCTCCGTGGTTTCACCCCTCCACTTT.

CDR3 residues: CASSKPAGEGTQYF. The CDR3 DNA reads as TGTGCCAGCAGCAAGCCAGCGGGAGAGGGGACCCAGTACTTC. The chain carries TRBV3-1 (or the pseudogene TRBV3-2) and TRBJ2-5, with 8 bases that match TRBD2. The V gene's germline CDR1 is LGHDT and CDR2 YNNKEL (reference sequence). CDR3 length equals 14 residues. Germline trimming cut 5 bases from V and 7 bases from J; bases unmatched to any gene: 9.

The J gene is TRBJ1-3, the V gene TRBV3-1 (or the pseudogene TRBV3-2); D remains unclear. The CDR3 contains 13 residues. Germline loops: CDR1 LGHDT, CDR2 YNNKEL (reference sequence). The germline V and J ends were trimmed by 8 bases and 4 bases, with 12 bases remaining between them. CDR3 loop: CASDPGYGNTIYF. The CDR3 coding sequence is TGTGCCAGCGACCCGGGATACGGAAACACCATATATTTT.

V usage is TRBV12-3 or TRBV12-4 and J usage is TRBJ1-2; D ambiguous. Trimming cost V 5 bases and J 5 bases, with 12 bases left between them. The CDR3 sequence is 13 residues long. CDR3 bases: TGTGCCAGCAGTCCTACCGCCGGATATGGCTACACCTTC. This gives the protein CASSPTAGYGYTF.

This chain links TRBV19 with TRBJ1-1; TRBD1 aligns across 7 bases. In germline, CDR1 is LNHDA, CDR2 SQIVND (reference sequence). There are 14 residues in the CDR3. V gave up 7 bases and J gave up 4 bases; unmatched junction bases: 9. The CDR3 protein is CASIPTGTVTEAFF. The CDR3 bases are TGTGCCAGTATCCCGACAGGGACGGTCACTGAAGCTTTCTTT.

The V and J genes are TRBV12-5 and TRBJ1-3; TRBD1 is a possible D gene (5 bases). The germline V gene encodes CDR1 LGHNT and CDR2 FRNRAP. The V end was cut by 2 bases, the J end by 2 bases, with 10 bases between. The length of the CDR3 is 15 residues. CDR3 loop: CASGLIGATGNTIYF. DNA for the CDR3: TGTGCTAGTGGTTTGATCGGGGCGACTGGAAACACCATATATTTT.

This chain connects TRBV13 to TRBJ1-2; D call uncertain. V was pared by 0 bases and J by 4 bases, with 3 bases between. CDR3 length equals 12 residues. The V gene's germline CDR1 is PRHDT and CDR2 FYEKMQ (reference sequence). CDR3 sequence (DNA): TGTGCCAGCAGCTTAGGCAGCTATGGCTACACCTTC. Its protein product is CASSLGSYGYTF.

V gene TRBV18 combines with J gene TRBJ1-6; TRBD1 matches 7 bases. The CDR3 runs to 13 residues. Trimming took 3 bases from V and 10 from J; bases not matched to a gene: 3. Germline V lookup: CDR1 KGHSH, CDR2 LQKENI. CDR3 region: CASSPDRDSPLHF. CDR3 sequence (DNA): TGTGCCAGCTCACCTGACAGGGACTCACCCCTCCACTTT.

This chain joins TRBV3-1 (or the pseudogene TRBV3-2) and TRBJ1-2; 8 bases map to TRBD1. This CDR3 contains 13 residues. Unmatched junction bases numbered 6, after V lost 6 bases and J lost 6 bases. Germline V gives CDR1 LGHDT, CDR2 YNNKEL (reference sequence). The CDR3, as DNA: TGTGCCAGCAGTGCAGGGGGCGCTAATGGCTACACCTTC. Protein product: CASSAGGANGYTF.

The CDR3 sequence: CASSPTSGSYNEQFF. For the CDR3, the DNA is TGTGCCAGCAGCCCCACTAGCGGGAGCTACAATGAGCAGTTCTTC. This chain links TRBV5-4 with TRBJ2-1; TRBD2 matches 11 bases. Germline V gives CDR1 SGHNT, CDR2 YYREEE (reference sequence). The CDR3 is 15 residues long. After removal of 4 bases from V and 3 bases from J, the junction contained 3 bases not matched to a gene.

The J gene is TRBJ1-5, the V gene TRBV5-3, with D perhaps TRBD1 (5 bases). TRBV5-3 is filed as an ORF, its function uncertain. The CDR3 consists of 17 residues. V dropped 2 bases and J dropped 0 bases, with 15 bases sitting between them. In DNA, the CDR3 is TGTGCCAGAAGCTTTAGGTCAGGGTGCTATAGCAATCAGCCCCAGCATTTT. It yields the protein CARSFRSGCYSNQPQHF.

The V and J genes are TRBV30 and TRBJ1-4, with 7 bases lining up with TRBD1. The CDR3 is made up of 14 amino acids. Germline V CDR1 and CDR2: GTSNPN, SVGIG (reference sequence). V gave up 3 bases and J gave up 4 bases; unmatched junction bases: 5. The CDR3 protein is CAWSPQGNNEKLFF. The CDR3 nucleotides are TGTGCCTGGAGCCCACAGGGGAATAATGAAAAACTGTTTTTT.

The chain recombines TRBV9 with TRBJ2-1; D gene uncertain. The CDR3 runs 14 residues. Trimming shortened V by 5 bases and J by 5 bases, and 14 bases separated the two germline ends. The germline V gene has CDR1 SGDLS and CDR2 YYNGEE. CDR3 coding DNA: TGTGCCAGCAGTGTTTCTGACCTTAACAATGAGCAGTTCTTC. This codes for CASSVSDLNNEQFF.

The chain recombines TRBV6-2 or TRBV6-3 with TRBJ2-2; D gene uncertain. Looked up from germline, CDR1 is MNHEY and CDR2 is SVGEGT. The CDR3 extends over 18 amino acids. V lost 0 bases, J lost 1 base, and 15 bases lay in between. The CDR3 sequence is CASSYSPTNTLNTGELFF. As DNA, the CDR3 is TGTGCCAGCAGTTACTCGCCCACCAATACCTTGAACACCGGGGAGCTGTTTTTT.

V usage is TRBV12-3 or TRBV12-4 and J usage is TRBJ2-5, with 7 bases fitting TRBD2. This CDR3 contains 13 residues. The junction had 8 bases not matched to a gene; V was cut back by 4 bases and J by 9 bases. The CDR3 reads CASSSARAGAQYF. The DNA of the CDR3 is TGTGCCAGCAGTTCCGCCAGGGCGGGGGCCCAGTACTTC.

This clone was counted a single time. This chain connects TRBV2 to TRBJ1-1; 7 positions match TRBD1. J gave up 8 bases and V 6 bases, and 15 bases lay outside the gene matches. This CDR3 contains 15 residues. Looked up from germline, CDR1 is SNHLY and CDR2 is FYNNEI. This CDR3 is CASSQSQGGVAEAFF. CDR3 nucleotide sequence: TGTGCCAGCAGCCAAAGTCAGGGGGGCGTAGCGGAAGCTTTCTTT.

The CDR3 sequence: CASSLGTRNEQFF. CDR3 sequence (DNA): TGTGCCAGCAGCTTAGGGACTAGAAATGAGCAGTTCTTC. V and J are TRBV11-3 and TRBJ2-1, with 7 bases that match TRBD2. V dropped 1 base and J dropped 7; count of bases not matched to a gene: 1. The CDR3 totals 13 residues. Germline CDR1 SGHNT, CDR2 YENEEA.

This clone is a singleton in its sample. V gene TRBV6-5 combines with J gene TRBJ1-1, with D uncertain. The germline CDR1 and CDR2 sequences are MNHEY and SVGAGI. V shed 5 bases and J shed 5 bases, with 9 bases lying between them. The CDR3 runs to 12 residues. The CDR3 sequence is CASSHAWTEAFF. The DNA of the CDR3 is TGTGCCAGCAGTCACGCTTGGACTGAAGCTTTCTTT.

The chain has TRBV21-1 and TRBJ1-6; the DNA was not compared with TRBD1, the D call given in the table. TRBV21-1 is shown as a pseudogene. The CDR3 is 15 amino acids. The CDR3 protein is CASSNQGTGDSPLHF. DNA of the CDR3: TGTGCCAGCAGCAACCAGGGGACAGGGGATTCACCCCTCCACTTT.

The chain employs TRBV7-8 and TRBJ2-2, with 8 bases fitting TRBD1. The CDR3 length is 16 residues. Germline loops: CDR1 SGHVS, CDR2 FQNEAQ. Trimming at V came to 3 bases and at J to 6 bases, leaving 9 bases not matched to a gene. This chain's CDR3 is CASSFRTGKLSGELFF. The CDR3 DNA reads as TGTGCCAGCAGCTTTAGGACAGGGAAATTGTCCGGGGAGCTGTTTTTT.

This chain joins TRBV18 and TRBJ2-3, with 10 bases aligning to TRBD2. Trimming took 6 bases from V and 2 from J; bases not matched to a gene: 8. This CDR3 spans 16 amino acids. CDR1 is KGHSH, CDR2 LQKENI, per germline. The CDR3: CASSPNSGGNTDTQYF. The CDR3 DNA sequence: TGTGCCAGCTCTCCCAATAGCGGGGGGAACACAGATACGCAGTATTTT.

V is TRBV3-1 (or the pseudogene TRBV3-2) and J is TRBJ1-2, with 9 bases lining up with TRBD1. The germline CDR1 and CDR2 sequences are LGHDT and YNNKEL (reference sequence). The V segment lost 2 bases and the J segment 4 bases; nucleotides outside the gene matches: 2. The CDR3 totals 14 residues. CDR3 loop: CASSQSDRGYGYTF. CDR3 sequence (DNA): TGTGCCAGCAGCCAATCGGACAGGGGCTATGGCTACACCTTC.

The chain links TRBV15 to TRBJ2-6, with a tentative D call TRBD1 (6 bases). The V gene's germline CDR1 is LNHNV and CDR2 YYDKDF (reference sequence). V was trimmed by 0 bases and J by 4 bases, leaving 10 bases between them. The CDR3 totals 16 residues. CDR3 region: CATSRDRGSGANVLTF. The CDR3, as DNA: TGTGCCACCAGCAGAGATAGGGGGTCGGGGGCCAACGTCCTGACTTTC.

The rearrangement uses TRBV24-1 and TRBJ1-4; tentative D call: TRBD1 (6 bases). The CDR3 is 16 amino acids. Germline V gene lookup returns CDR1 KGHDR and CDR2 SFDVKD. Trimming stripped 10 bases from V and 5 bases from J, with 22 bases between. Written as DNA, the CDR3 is TGTGCCACACACACTATCCTTCAGGGGCAAAATGAAAAACTGTTTTTT. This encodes CATHTILQGQNEKLFF.

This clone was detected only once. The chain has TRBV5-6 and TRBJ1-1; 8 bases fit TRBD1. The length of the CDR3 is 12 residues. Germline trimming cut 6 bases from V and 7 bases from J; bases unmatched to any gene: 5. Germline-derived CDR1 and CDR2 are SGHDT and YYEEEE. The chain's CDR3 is CASNGQGYEAFF. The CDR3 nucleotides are TGTGCCAGCAACGGACAGGGCTATGAAGCTTTCTTT.

The CDR3 sequence: CASSLFPDSNSPLHF. The CDR3 DNA reads as TGTGCCAGCAGCTTATTTCCGGACAGCAATTCACCCCTCCACTTT. The V and J genes are TRBV7-8 and TRBJ1-6; tentative D call: TRBD1 (6 bases). Germline lookup yields CDR1 SGHVS and CDR2 FQNEAQ. This CDR3 contains 15 residues. V lost 2 bases to trimming and J lost 7 bases, with 12 bases between them.

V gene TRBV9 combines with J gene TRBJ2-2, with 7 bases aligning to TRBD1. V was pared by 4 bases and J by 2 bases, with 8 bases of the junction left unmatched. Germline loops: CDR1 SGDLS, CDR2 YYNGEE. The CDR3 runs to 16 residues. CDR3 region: CASSPRTGTNTGELFF. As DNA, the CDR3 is TGTGCCAGCAGCCCCCGGACAGGCACAAACACCGGGGAGCTGTTTTTT.